This TCR beta chain was obtained from a study of T cells in Graves' hyperthyroidism and ophthalmopathy. Study results and limitations: Model output signaled ophthalmopathy a median approximately 6 months ahead of onset.

Points on this clonotype: Antigen: not known.

Graves' hyperthyroidism without ophthalmopathy progression within 18 months was termed stable. The CDR3 has 12 residues. With 5 bases removed from V and 7 bases from J, the gap between germline ends came to 12 bases. Germline V gene lookup returns CDR1 DFQATT and CDR2 SNEGSKA (reference sequence). Amplification yielded TCR beta CDR3 regions, with RNA transcripts as the source. The HTBI primer set was used in a first-round RT-PCR of the TCR CDR3. TCRdb called the multiplex PCR reads again in MiXCR, with one record for every CDR3 protein. The profile shows 300,000 to 400,000 distinct CDR3 sequences, more than 11% of them singletons.

The sequenced sample was blood. The chain couples TRBV20-1 to TRBJ2-1; D may be TRBD2 (5 bases). The sequence came from a woman aged 55-69 years with Graves' hyperthyroidism. This CDR3 is CSAPHPGNEQFF. As DNA, the CDR3 is TGCAGTGCTCCCCACCCGGGGAATGAGCAGTTCTTC.